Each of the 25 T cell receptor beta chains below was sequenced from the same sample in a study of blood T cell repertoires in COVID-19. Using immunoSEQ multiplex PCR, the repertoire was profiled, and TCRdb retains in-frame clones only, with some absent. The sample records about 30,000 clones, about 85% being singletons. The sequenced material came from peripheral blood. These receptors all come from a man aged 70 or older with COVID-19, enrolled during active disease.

The CDR3 sequence is CASSQGGQGFGYTF. In DNA form, the CDR3 reads TGCGCCAGCAGCCAAGGGGGACAGGGATTTGGCTACACCTTC. The chain is built from TRBV4-3 and TRBJ1-2; 9 bases are a match to TRBD1. J lost 7 bases, V lost 1 base, and 4 bases had no gene match. The germline CDR1 and CDR2 sequences are LGHNA and YSLEER. This CDR3 is built from 14 residues.

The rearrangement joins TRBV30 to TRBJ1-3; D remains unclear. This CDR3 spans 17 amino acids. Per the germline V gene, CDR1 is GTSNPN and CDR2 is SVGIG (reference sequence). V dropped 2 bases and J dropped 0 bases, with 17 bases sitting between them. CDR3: CAWSTRPGINSGNTIYF. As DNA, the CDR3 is TGTGCCTGGAGTACTCGTCCCGGGATAAACTCTGGAAACACCATATATTTT.

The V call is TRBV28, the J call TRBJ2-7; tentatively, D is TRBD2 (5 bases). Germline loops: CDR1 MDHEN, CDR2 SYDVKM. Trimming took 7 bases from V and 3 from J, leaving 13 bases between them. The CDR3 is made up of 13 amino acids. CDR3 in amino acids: CASKTRAVYEQYF. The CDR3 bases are TGTGCCAGCAAGACACGAGCGGTCTACGAGCAGTACTTC.

Here the CDR3 reads CASSDLQARTHNEQFF. CDR3 nucleotides: TGTGCCAGCAGCGACCTACAGGCCCGAACCCACAATGAGCAGTTCTTC. The chain links TRBV7-2 to TRBJ2-1, with a possible D match to TRBD1 (5 bases). The CDR3 spans 16 residues. CDR1 and CDR2 from the germline V gene are SGHTA and FQGNSA. V was cut by 5 bases and J by 5 bases, with 19 bases left in between.

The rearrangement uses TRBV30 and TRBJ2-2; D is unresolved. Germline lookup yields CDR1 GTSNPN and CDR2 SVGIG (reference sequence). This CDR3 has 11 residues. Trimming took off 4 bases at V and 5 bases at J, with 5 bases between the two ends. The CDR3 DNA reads TGTGCCTGGATGGAGACCGGGGAGCTGTTTTTT. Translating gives CAWMETGELFF. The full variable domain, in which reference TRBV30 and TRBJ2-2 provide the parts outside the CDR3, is SQTIHQWPATLVQPVGSPLSLECTVEGTSNPNLYWYRQAAGRGLQLLFYSVGIGQISSEVPQNLSASRPQDRQFILSSKKLLLSDSGFYLCAWMETGELFFGEGSRLTVL.

The CDR3: CASSLADSYGYTF. The CDR3 DNA is TGTGCCAGCAGTTTAGCTGACAGCTATGGCTACACCTTC. The chain uses TRBV28 and TRBJ1-2, with D possibly being TRBD1 (5 bases). This CDR3 comprises 13 residues. CDR1 is MDHEN, CDR2 SYDVKM, per germline. Trimming left V 2 bases short and J 4 bases short, with 8 bases between.

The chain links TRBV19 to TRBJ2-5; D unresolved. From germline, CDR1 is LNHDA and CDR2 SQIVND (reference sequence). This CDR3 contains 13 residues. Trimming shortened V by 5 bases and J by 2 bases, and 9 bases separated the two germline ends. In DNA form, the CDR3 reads TGTGCCAGTAGTTGGAACAGACAAGAGACCCAGTACTTC. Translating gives CASSWNRQETQYF.

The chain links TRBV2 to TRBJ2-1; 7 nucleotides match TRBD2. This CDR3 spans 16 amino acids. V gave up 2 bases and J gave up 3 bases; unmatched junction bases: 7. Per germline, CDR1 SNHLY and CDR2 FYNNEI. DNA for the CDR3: TGTGCCAGCAGTGAAAAAGGTCTAGCGGACTACAATGAGCAGTTCTTC. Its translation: CASSEKGLADYNEQFF.

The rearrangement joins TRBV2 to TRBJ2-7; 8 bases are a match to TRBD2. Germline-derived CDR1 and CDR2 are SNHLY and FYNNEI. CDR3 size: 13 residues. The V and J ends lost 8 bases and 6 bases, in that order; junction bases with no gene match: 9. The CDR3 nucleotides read TGTGCCAGCTCGGGAGGGCCTATAGGCGAGCAGTACTTC. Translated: CASSGGPIGEQYF. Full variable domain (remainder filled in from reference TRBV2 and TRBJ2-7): EPEVTQTPSHQVTQMGQEVILRCVPISNHLYFYWYRQILGQKVEFLVSFYNNEISEKSEIFDDQFSVERPDGSNFTLKIRSTKLEDSAMYFCASSGGPIGEQYFGPGTRLTVT.

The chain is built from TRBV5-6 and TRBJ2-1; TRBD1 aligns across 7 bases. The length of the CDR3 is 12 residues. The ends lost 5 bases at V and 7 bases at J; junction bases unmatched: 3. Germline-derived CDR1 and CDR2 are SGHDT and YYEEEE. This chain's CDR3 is CASRLGQNEQFF. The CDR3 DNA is TGTGCCAGCAGACTGGGACAGAATGAGCAGTTCTTC.

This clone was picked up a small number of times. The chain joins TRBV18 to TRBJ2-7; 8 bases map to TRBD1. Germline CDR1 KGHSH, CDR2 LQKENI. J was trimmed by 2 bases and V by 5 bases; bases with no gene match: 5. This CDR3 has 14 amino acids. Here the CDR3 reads CASSSEQGAYEQYF. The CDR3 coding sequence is TGTGCCAGCTCATCAGAACAGGGGGCCTACGAGCAGTACTTC.

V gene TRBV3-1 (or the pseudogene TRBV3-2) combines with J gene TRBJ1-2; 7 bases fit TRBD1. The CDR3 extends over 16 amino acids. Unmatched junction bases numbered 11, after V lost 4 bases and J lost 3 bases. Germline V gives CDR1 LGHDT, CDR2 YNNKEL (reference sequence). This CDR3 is CASSLGPDRVDYGYTF. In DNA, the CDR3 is TGTGCCAGCAGCCTAGGCCCAGACAGGGTAGACTATGGCTACACCTTC.

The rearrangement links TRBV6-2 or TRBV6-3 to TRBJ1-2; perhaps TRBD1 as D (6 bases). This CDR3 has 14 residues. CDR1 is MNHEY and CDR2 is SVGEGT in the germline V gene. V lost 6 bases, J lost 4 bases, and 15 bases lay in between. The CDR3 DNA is TGTGCCAGCAGCCAACAGGGCGTTTCCTATGGCTACACCTTC. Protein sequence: CASSQQGVSYGYTF.

The DNA for the CDR3 is TGTGCCAGCAGCCTTGACAGGGATCACGTCAATCAGCCCCAGCATTTT. Translated, it gives CASSLDRDHVNQPQHF. The chain joins TRBV5-8 to TRBJ1-5, with 7 bases identical to TRBD1. Germline CDR1 and CDR2: SGHTS and YDEGEE. This CDR3 has 16 amino acids. The ends lost 4 bases at V and 3 bases at J; junction bases unmatched: 10.

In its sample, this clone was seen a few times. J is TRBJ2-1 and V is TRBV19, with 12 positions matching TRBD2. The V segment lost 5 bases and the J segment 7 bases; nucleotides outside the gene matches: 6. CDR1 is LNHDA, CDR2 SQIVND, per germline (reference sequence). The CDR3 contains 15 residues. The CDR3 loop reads CASSLTSGRLNEQFF. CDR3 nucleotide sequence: TGTGCCAGTAGTCTAACTAGCGGGAGGTTAAATGAGCAGTTCTTC. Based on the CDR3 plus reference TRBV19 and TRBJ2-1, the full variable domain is DGGITQSPKYLFRKEGQNVTLSCEQNLNHDAMYWYRQDPGQGLRLIYYSQIVNDFQKGDIAEGYSVSREKKESFPLTVTSAQKNPTAFYLCASSLTSGRLNEQFFGPGTRLTVL.

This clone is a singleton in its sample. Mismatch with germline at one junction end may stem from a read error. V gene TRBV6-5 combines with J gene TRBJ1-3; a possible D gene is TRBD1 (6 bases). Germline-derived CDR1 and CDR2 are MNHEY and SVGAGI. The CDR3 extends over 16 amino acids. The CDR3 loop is CASSYSSRGTGSTIYF. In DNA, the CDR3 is TGTGCCAGCAGTTACTCTTCCAGGGGAACTGGAAGCACCATATATTTT.

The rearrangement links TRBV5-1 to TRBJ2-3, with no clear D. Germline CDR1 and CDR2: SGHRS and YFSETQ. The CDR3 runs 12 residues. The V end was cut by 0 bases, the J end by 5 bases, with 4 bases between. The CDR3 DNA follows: TGCGCCAGCAGCTTGGGACAAGATACGCAGTATTTT. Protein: CASSLGQDTQYF.

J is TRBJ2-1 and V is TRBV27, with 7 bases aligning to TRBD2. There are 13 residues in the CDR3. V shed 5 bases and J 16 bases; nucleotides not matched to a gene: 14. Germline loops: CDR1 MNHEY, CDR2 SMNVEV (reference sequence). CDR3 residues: CASSQQTGTKAFF. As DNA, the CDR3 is TGTGCCAGCAGTCAACAAACCGGGACTAAGGCTTTCTTC.

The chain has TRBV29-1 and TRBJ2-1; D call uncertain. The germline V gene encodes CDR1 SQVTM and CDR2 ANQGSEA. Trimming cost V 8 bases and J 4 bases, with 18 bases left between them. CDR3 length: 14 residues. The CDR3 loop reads CSPMGLYEYNEQFF. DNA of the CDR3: TGCAGCCCAATGGGCCTTTATGAATACAATGAGCAGTTCTTC.

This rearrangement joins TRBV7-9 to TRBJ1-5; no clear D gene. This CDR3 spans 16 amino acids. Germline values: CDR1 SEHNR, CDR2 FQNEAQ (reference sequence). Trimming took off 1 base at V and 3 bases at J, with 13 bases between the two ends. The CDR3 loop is CASSLDPGGINQPQHF. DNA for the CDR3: TGTGCCAGCAGCTTAGATCCGGGAGGAATCAATCAGCCCCAGCATTTT.

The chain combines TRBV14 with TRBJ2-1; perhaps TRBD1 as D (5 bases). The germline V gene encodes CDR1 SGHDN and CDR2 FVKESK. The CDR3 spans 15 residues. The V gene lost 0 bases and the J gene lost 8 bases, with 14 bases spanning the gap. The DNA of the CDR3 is TGTGCCAGCAGCCAAGATAGGGGTAGGTCGTATGAGCAGTTCTTC. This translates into CASSQDRGRSYEQFF.

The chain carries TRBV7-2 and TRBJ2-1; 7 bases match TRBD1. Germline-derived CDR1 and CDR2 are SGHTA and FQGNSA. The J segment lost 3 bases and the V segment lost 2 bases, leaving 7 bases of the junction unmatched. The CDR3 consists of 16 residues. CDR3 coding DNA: TGTGCCAGCAGCTTACTCGGGACAGACGACTACAATGAGCAGTTCTTC. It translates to CASSLLGTDDYNEQFF.

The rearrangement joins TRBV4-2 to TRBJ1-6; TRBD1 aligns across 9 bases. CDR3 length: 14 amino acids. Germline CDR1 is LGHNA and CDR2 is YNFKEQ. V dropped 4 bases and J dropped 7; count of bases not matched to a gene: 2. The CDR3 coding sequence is TGTGCCAGCAGCCTTGGACAGGGGAATTCACCCCTCCACTTT. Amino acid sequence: CASSLGQGNSPLHF.

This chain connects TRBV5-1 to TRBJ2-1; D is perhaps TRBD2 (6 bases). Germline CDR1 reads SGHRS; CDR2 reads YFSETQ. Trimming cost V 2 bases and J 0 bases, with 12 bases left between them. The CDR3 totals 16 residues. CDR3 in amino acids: CASSLAGLLSYNEQFF. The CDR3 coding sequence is TGCGCCAGCAGCTTAGCGGGCCTACTCTCCTACAATGAGCAGTTCTTC.

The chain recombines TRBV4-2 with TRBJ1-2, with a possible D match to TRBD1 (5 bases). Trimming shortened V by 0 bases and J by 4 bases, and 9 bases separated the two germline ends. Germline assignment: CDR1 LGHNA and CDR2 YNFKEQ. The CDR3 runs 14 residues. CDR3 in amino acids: CASSQEGGIYGYTF. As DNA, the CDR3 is TGTGCCAGCAGCCAAGAGGGGGGAATCTATGGCTACACCTTC.